Following are 19 T cell receptor beta chains from one sample sequenced in a study of T cells in Graves' hyperthyroidism and ophthalmopathy. Using RNA transcripts as the source, TCR beta CDR3 regions were amplified. HTBI primers were employed in a first-round RT-PCR of the TCR CDR3. Using its own MiXCR run on the multiplex PCR reads, TCRdb lists one record per CDR3 protein. This repertoire shows 600,000 to 750,000 distinct CDR3 sequences, around 16% found once; its top ten account for around a sixth. The sequenced sample was blood. These TCRs come from a man in his fifties with Graves' hyperthyroidism.

There are many counts of this clonotype. One end of the junction varies from germline; a read error may be responsible. V is TRBV27 and J is TRBJ2-5; perhaps TRBD1 as D (5 bases). CDR1 is MNHEY, CDR2 SMNVEV, per germline (reference sequence). The CDR3 spans 15 residues. Here the CDR3 reads CASSLALGLQDTQYF. The DNA for the CDR3 is TGTGCCAGCAGTTTAGCTCTGGGGCTGCAAGACACCCAGTACTTC.

At least ten counts were recorded for this clonotype. This chain joins TRBV7-3 and TRBJ2-1, with 12 bases identical to TRBD1. The CDR3 length is 15 residues. CDR1 is SGHTA, CDR2 FQGTGA, per germline. Trimming removed 2 bases from V and 6 bases from J; junction bases left unmatched: 2. The CDR3 protein is CASSLPGQGANEQFF. The CDR3 DNA sequence: TGTGCCAGCAGCTTACCGGGACAGGGGGCCAATGAGCAGTTCTTC.

This clonotype was detected many times. V gene TRBV7-3 combines with J gene TRBJ2-2, with 10 positions matching TRBD1. J gave up 2 bases and V 3 bases, and 3 bases lay outside the gene matches. CDR3 length: 16 amino acids. CDR1 is SGHTA, CDR2 FQGTGA, per germline. CDR3 DNA sequence: TGTGCCAGCAGCTTGGGACAGGGGTTCAACACCGGGGAGCTGTTTTTT. Its protein is CASSLGQGFNTGELFF. Combining the CDR3 with reference TRBV7-3 and TRBJ2-2 gives the whole variable domain GAGVSQTPSNKVTEKGKYVELRCDPISGHTALYWYRQSLGQGPEFLIYFQGTGAADDSGLPNDRFFAVRPEGSVSTLKIQRTERGDSAVYLCASSLGQGFNTGELFFGEGSRLTVL.

Only a few counts were recorded for this clonotype. The rearrangement joins TRBV12-3 or TRBV12-4 to TRBJ1-6; tentatively, D is TRBD1 (5 bases). CDR3 length: 16 residues. The ends were cut back, 4 bases at V and 10 bases at J, with 20 bases in the middle. The CDR3, as DNA: TGTGCCAGCAGTTCCGGGGCACCAGGGTTAGGATCACCCCTCCACTTT. This translates into CASSSGAPGLGSPLHF.

The table lists this clonotype with many counts. The J gene is TRBJ2-7, the V gene TRBV18; 10 nucleotides align to TRBD2. V lost 3 bases, J lost 6 bases, and 8 bases stayed unmatched. Germline lookup yields CDR1 KGHSH and CDR2 LQKENI. The CDR3 loop spans 15 amino acids. The CDR3 DNA reads TGTGCCAGCTCACCGATAGCGGGAGGCCCCAGCGAGCAGTACTTC. Protein product: CASSPIAGGPSEQYF.

This clonotype was counted only a few times. The gene calls are TRBV20-1 and TRBJ2-1; D ambiguous. The V gene lost 3 bases and the J gene lost 7 bases, with 16 bases spanning the gap. The CDR3 extends over 14 amino acids. Germline V gives CDR1 DFQATT, CDR2 SNEGSKA (reference sequence). CDR3 in amino acids: CSARSPGDGNEQFF. The CDR3 region has the DNA TGCAGTGCTAGGTCCCCAGGTGACGGTAATGAGCAGTTCTTC.

V gene TRBV20-1 combines with J gene TRBJ2-1, with a tentative D call TRBD2 (6 bases). The CDR3 spans 14 residues. Trimming removed 5 bases at V and 6 bases at J, with 17 bases between. CDR1 DFQATT and CDR2 SNEGSKA come from the germline V gene (reference sequence). This chain's CDR3 is CSAYPGTGFNEQFF. The CDR3 coding sequence is TGCAGTGCTTACCCCGGGACTGGATTCAATGAGCAGTTCTTC.

This clonotype has just a few counts. J is TRBJ2-1 and V is TRBV7-3; 8 bases fit TRBD2. J was trimmed by 7 bases and V by 5 bases; bases with no gene match: 7. The CDR3 has 14 amino acids. CDR1 is SGHTA and CDR2 is FQGTGA in the germline V gene. The DNA for the CDR3 is TGTGCCAGCAGCCCCGGGACTAGAGGGAATGAGCAGTTCTTC. It codes for CASSPGTRGNEQFF.

The chain is built from TRBV24-1 and TRBJ2-5; 8 bases are a match to TRBD1. Trimming at V came to 4 bases and at J to 3 bases, leaving 12 bases not matched to a gene. Germline V CDR1 and CDR2: KGHDR, SFDVKD. The CDR3 has 17 residues. The CDR3 DNA follows: TGTGCCACCAGTGACCGCCCTTACAGGGGGATTAAAGAGACCCAGTACTTC. Translation gives CATSDRPYRGIKETQYF.

This clonotype was seen a handful of times. This sequence joins TRBV3-1 and TRBJ2-7, with D possibly matching TRBD2 (5 bases). Germline CDR1 is LGHDT and CDR2 is YNNKEL (reference sequence). This CDR3 is 15 amino acids long. Trimming left V 0 bases short and J 2 bases short, with 11 bases between. CDR3 DNA: TGTGCCAGCAGCCAAGATGCCCGGCGGGCCTACGAGCAGTACTTC. Its translation is CASSQDARRAYEQYF.

This chain links TRBV27 with TRBJ1-1; 7 bases are a match to TRBD1. The CDR3 consists of 16 residues. V lost 8 bases to trimming and J lost 0 bases; unmatched junction nucleotides: 12. The germline gives CDR1 MNHEY, CDR2 SMNVEV (reference sequence). The CDR3 protein is CASGKGALIMNTEAFF. The CDR3 DNA reads as TGTGCCAGCGGGAAGGGGGCTTTGATCATGAACACTGAAGCTTTCTTT.

This clonotype was counted only a few times. The genes are TRBV9 and TRBJ2-3; D assignment may be TRBD1 or TRBD2 (6 bases each). Germline lookup yields CDR1 SGDLS and CDR2 YYNGEE. V lost 3 bases and J lost 2, with 13 bases in between. The CDR3 contains 15 residues. CDR3 amino acids: CASSAGAGTTDTQYF. In DNA form, the CDR3 reads TGTGCCAGCAGCGCAGGGGCGGGAACCACAGATACGCAGTATTTT.

This clonotype was seen only a few times. The chain recombines TRBV3-1 with TRBJ1-2; possibly TRBD1 for D (6 bases). With 4 bases removed from V and 8 bases from J, the gap between germline ends came to 11 bases. CDR1 is LGHDT and CDR2 is YNNKEL in the germline V gene (reference sequence). CDR3 length: 12 amino acids. The CDR3 nucleotides are TGTGCCAGCAGCCTCCAGCAGGGGGGCTACACCTTC. This gives the protein CASSLQQGGYTF.

Comment on this clonotype: A read error may produce the germline difference seen at one junction end. The CDR3 DNA follows: TGTGCCAGCAGCTTAGGAAGAGGAGTCGGCAACTATAGCTACACCTTC. It encodes CASSLGRGVGNYSYTF. This sequence joins TRBV7-9 and TRBJ1-2; D not resolved. The CDR3 consists of 16 residues. CDR1 and CDR2 from the germline V gene are SEHNR and FQNEAQ (reference sequence).

This clonotype was found many times. This chain links TRBV27 with TRBJ1-2; a possible D gene is TRBD1 (5 bases). The germline V gene encodes CDR1 MNHEY and CDR2 SMNVEV (reference sequence). V shed 6 bases and J shed 2 bases, with 16 bases lying between them. The CDR3 spans 15 residues. The CDR3 coding sequence is TGTGCCAGCAGCCGAGGGACGGTATCCAACTATGGCTACACCTTC. Its protein product is CASSRGTVSNYGYTF.

In its sample, this clonotype was seen many times. The chain links TRBV7-3 to TRBJ1-1; D is possibly TRBD1 (5 bases). Germline V gives CDR1 SGHTA, CDR2 FQGTGA. V lost 5 bases, J lost 2 bases, and 12 bases lay in between. This CDR3 contains 14 residues. CDR3 amino acids: CASSRDSVNTEAFF. CDR3 nucleotides: TGTGCCAGCAGCCGAGACAGTGTCAACACTGAAGCTTTCTTT. Drawing the rest from reference TRBV7-3 and TRBJ1-1, the complete variable domain is GAGVSQTPSNKVTEKGKYVELRCDPISGHTALYWYRQSLGQGPEFLIYFQGTGAADDSGLPNDRFFAVRPEGSVSTLKIQRTERGDSAVYLCASSRDSVNTEAFFGQGTRLTVV.

The rearrangement joins TRBV6-2 or TRBV6-3 to TRBJ2-6, with D uncertain. This CDR3 has 16 amino acids. V dropped 6 bases and J dropped 5 bases, with 17 bases sitting between them. The germline V gene encodes CDR1 MNHEY and CDR2 SVGEGT. CDR3 amino acids: CASSSSRSRWANVLTF. The CDR3 DNA sequence: TGTGCCAGCAGCTCCTCGAGGAGTCGCTGGGCCAACGTCCTGACTTTC.

Many counts were recorded for this clonotype. The chain joins TRBV7-9 to TRBJ2-1, with unresolved D. The CDR3 runs 16 residues. V was shortened by 5 bases and J by 6 bases, with 20 bases between the two germline ends. In germline, CDR1 is SEHNR, CDR2 FQNEAQ (reference sequence). The CDR3 DNA reads as TGTGCCAGCAGCCCACCCAATGGCTTAGGCGGCAATGAGCAGTTCTTC. This translates into CASSPPNGLGGNEQFF.

This clonotype was counted ten times or more. CDR3 DNA sequence: TGTGCCAGCAGCTTAGACAGAACCTACGAGCAGTACTTC. Its translation is CASSLDRTYEQYF. The rearrangement joins TRBV11-2 to TRBJ2-7; D uncertain. V lost 0 bases to trimming and J lost 2 bases, with 5 bases between them. This CDR3 contains 13 residues. Germline V gene lookup returns CDR1 SGHAT and CDR2 FQNNGV.